This is a list of T cell receptor beta chains from one sample in a study of T-cell reconstitution after alpha-beta-depleted transplantation in children. MiXCR was run by TCRdb on the PCR reads, yielding one entry per CDR3 protein. The sample consists of hundreds of thousands of distinct CDR3 sequences, under 12% of them appearing once. Source: PBMCs, taken before TCRalphabeta/CD19-depleted stem cell transplant. Every receptor here comes from a child aged 2 to 9 with inherited bone marrow failure, due to receive a stem cell transplant. Each CDR3 is given with its conserved first and last residue. Fields, in order: D gene, V gene, J gene, clone size, CDR3 DNA, CDR3 protein. D genes are given only for firm matches. Rows give clone size only sometimes, using once, few, many, or a class for an expanded clone.

>-|TRBV5-6|TRBJ1-1|-
TGTGCCAGCAGGCACGGGAACACTGAAGCTTTCTTT
CASRHGNTEAFF
>-|TRBV30|TRBJ1-4|many
TGTGCCTGGAGTACTGGACCCATCAATGAAAAACTGTTTTTT
CAWSTGPINEKLFF
>-|TRBV7-2|TRBJ2-5|many
TGTGCCAGCAGCTTAATGGCCCCTATGGAGACCCAGTACTTC
CASSLMAPMETQYF
>-|TRBV7-2|TRBJ2-7|few
TGTGCCAGCAGCTTAAGCCCCCCACGTACAGAATACGAGCAGTACTTC
CASSLSPPRTEYEQYF
>-|TRBV19|TRBJ2-1|many
TGTGCCAGTAGTATAGGGTCCCGGGGCTACTACAATGAGCAGTTCTTC
CASSIGSRGYYNEQFF
>-|TRBV4-3|TRBJ2-1|-
TGCGCCAGCAGCCAAGGGGACGGGGCCTACAATGAGCAGTTCTTC
CASSQGDGAYNEQFF
>TRBD1|TRBV20-1|TRBJ1-1|once
TGCAGTGCTAGGGACAGGTCAGAGGGTTGGAACACTGAAGCTTTCTTT
CSARDRSEGWNTEAFF
>-|TRBV29-1|TRBJ2-7|many
TGCAGCGTTGAAGGCGAGAGCTACGAGCAGTACTTC
CSVEGESYEQYF
>-|TRBV29-1|TRBJ2-5|many
TGCAGCGCCGAGGGGGGCCAAGAGACCCAGTACTTC
CSAEGGQETQYF
>TRBD2|TRBV6-2/TRBV6-3|TRBJ2-7|many
TGTGCCAGCAGTTATCTAGCGGGGAACTACGAGCAGTACTTC
CASSYLAGNYEQYF
>TRBD1|TRBV24-1|TRBJ2-5|many
TGTGCCACCAGTGATCCTCGACGGACAGGGGAAGAGACCCAGTACTTC
CATSDPRRTGEETQYF
>TRBD2|TRBV9|TRBJ2-7|few
TGTGCCAGCAGCGTCCGGGGGGGACTAGGGGCTAGCGAGCAGTACTTC
CASSVRGGLGASEQYF
>-|TRBV19|TRBJ2-7|many
TGTGCCACCTCGGACGTTTGGGAGCAGTACTTC
CATSDVWEQYF
>TRBD2|TRBV5-6|TRBJ2-1|many
TGTGCCAGCAGCGACTGGACTAGCGGTGATGAGCAGTTCTTC
CASSDWTSGDEQFF
>TRBD2|TRBV6-2/TRBV6-3|TRBJ2-7|many
TGTGCCAGCAGTTACTCCTCCAGCGGGAGAGGGGGCGAGCAGTACTTC
CASSYSSSGRGGEQYF
>-|TRBV20-1|TRBJ1-2|many
TGCAGTGTCTACAGGTATAACTATGGCTACACCTTC
CSVYRYNYGYTF
>-|TRBV23-1|TRBJ2-7|few
TGCGCCGTACTCGGGAATGGGGGTGAGACCTACGAGCAGTACTTC
CAVLGNGGETYEQYF
>TRBD1|TRBV6-5|TRBJ1-4|few
TGTGCCAGCAGTTTAAGACAGGGGAGAAAACTGTTTTTT
CASSLRQGRKLFF
>-|TRBV20-1|TRBJ2-7|few
TGCAGTGCTGACCCCACCTACTACGAGCAGTACTTC
CSADPTYYEQYF
>-|TRBV27|TRBJ1-1|many
TGTGCCAGCAGTCCCAGTCCGGCCGGGACTGAAGCTTTCTTT
CASSPSPAGTEAFF
>-|TRBV6-1|TRBJ1-3|many
TGTGCCAGCTCATCCCCCCTCTCTGGAAACACCATATATTTT
CASSSPLSGNTIYF
>TRBD2|TRBV7-2|TRBJ2-7|few
TGTGCCAGCAGCACCACTAGCGGGAGTGATCTGAGGCACGAGCAGTACTTC
CASSTTSGSDLRHEQYF